These 9 T cell receptor beta chains came from one sample sequenced in a study of T cells in Graves' hyperthyroidism and ophthalmopathy (dated by TCRdb to about 2019). The receptor library was made with multiplex PCR. Sequencing relied on an Illumina HiSeq 2000. The TCR beta CDR3 regions were amplified from the RNA transcripts. The TCR CDR3 was subjected to a first round of RT-PCR using the HTBI primer set and the Qiagen OneStep RT-PCR kit. TCRdb reran the public reads through fastp at Q25 and MiXCR, keeping productive beta chains. Rows are unified per CDR3 protein, each entry keeping the most common DNA and genes. The sample includes about 540,000 distinct CDR3 sequences, with 35% to 55% observed a single time. 7.5% to 8.5% of the sample belongs to the ten largest clones. The specimen was peripheral blood or thyroid tissue (not recorded which). The source of these receptors is a woman between 18 and 29 years old with Graves' hyperthyroidism.

The chain joins TRBV15 to TRBJ1-2, with D possibly matching TRBD1 (5 bases). This CDR3 region has 15 residues. Looked up from germline, CDR1 is LNHNV and CDR2 is YYDKDF (reference sequence). V was cut by 5 bases and J by 0 bases, with 13 bases left in between. CDR3 loop: CATSGAGKANYGYTF. As DNA, the CDR3 is TGTGCCACCAGCGGGGCGGGGAAAGCTAACTATGGCTACACCTTC.

The chain couples TRBV5-1 to TRBJ2-7, with 12 bases identical to TRBD2. CDR1 and CDR2 from the germline V gene are SGHRS and YFSETQ. The CDR3 spans 16 residues. J gave up 6 bases and V 6 bases, and 13 bases lay outside the gene matches. In DNA, the CDR3 is TGCGCCAGCAACAGAAGACTAGCGGGAGTTAAAGGCGAGCAGTACTTC. Protein: CASNRRLAGVKGEQYF.

This clonotype was picked up a small number of times. The J gene is TRBJ2-7, the V gene TRBV7-8, with 8 bases that match TRBD1. The CDR3 contains 14 residues. Germline V gene lookup returns CDR1 SGHVS and CDR2 FQNEAQ. V lost 3 bases to trimming and J lost 6 bases; unmatched junction nucleotides: 7. The CDR3 is CASSLDRERGEQYF. The DNA of the CDR3 is TGTGCCAGCAGCTTGGACAGGGAACGCGGCGAGCAGTACTTC.

This clonotype was recorded at least ten times. The chain has TRBV7-9 and TRBJ2-5; no reliable D call. Between the trimmed V and J ends, which lost 6 bases and 3 bases, there was a span of 11 bases. The CDR3 loop spans 13 amino acids. Germline V lookup: CDR1 SEHNR, CDR2 FQNEAQ (reference sequence). The CDR3 coding sequence is TGTGCCAGCAGTCCCGTCATAGAAGAGACCCAGTACTTC. It encodes CASSPVIEETQYF.

The V call is TRBV13, the J call TRBJ2-2; no firm D call. The CDR3 extends over 14 amino acids. The germline V gene has CDR1 PRHDT and CDR2 FYEKMQ (reference sequence). V lost 0 bases, J lost 7 bases, and 9 bases lay in between. CDR3 bases: TGTGCCAGCAGCTTAGGGTTTGGCGGCGGGGAGCTGTTTTTT. It codes for CASSLGFGGGELFF.

The chain joins TRBV9 to TRBJ1-6, with TRBD1 identical over 7 bases. CDR1 and CDR2 from the germline V gene are SGDLS and YYNGEE. The CDR3 has 15 residues. The V and J ends lost 1 base and 7 bases, in that order; junction bases with no gene match: 5. The DNA of the CDR3 is TGTGCCAGCAGCGTATCCGGGACAGCAAATTCACCCCTCCACTTT. Translated, it gives CASSVSGTANSPLHF.

The V call is TRBV12-3 or TRBV12-4, the J call TRBJ2-7; D is possibly TRBD1 (9 bases). The germline V and J ends were trimmed by 3 bases and 3 bases, with 24 bases remaining between them. This CDR3 contains 18 residues. This CDR3 reads CASSFPGQGSSGIYEQYF. DNA for the CDR3: TGTGCCAGCAGTTTTCCGGGACAGGGTAGTAGCGGGATCTACGAGCAGTACTTC.

The chain is built from TRBV7-8 and TRBJ2-1; the match to TRBD2 covers 10 bases. This CDR3 contains 16 residues. Trimming removed 5 bases from V and 7 bases from J; junction bases left unmatched: 11. The germline CDR1 and CDR2 sequences are SGHVS and FQNEAQ. The CDR3 protein is CASSLMTGLAWNEQFF. In DNA, the CDR3 is TGTGCCAGCAGCCTCATGACGGGACTAGCGTGGAATGAGCAGTTCTTC.

This clonotype was counted a few times. V and J are TRBV12-5 and TRBJ1-4; D is uncertain. Germline V CDR1 and CDR2: LGHNT, FRNRAP. With 5 bases removed from V and 8 bases from J, the gap between germline ends came to 12 bases. The CDR3 length is 13 residues. The CDR3 is CASGPGIGEKLFF. The CDR3, as DNA: TGTGCTAGTGGTCCCGGAATCGGGGAAAAACTGTTTTTT. Based on the CDR3 plus reference TRBV12-5 and TRBJ1-4, the full variable domain is DARVTQTPRHKVTEMGQEVTMRCQPILGHNTVFWYRQTMMQGLELLAYFRNRAPLDDSGMPKDRFSAEMPDATLATLKIQPSEPRDSAVYFCASGPGIGEKLFFGSGTQLSVL.